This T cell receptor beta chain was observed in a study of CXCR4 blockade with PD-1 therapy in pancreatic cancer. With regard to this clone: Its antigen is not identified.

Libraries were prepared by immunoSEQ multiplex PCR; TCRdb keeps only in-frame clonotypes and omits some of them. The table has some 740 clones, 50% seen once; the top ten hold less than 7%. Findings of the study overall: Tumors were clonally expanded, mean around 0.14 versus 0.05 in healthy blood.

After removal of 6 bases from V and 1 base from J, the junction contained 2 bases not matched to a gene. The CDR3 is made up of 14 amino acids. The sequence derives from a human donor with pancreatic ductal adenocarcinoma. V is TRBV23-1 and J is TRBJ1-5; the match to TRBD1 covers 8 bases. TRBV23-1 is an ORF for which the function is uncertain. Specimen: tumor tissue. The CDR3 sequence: CASRRQGSNQPQHF. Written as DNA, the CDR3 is TGCGCCAGCAGACGACAGGGGAGCAATCAGCCCCAGCATTTT.